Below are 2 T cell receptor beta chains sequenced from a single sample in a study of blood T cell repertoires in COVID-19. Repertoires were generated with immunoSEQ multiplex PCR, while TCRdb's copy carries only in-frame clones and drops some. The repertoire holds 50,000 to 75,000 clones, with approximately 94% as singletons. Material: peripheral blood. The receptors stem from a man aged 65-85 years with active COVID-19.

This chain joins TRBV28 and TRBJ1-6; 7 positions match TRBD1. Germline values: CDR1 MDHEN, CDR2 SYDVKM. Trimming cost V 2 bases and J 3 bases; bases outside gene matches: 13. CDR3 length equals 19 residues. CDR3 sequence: CASSLAPVGGVNYNSPLHF. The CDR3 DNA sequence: TGTGCCAGCAGTTTAGCTCCGGTAGGGGGCGTTAACTATAATTCACCCCTCCACTTT. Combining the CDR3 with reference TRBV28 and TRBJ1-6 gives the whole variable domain DVKVTQSSRYLVKRTGEKVFLECVQDMDHENMFWYRQDPGLGLRLIYFSYDVKMKEKGDIPEGYSVSREKKERFSLILESASTNQTSMYLCASSLAPVGGVNYNSPLHFGNGTRLTVT.

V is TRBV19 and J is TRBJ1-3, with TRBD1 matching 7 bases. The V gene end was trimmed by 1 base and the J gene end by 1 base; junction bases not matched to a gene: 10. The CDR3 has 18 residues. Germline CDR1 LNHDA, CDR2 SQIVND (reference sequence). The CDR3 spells CASSIVLTGVGSGNTIYF. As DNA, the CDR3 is TGTGCCAGTAGTATAGTTCTAACAGGGGTCGGATCTGGAAACACCATATATTTT.